The 21 T cell receptor beta chains presented below share a single source sample, sequenced in a study of T cell responses to AZD1222 COVID-19 vaccine. Sequencing was performed with immunoSEQ multiplex PCR; in TCRdb, only in-frame clones are kept and a portion is missing. The table records approximately 190,000 clones, approximately 93% of them present only once. The sample was peripheral blood, taken 28 days after the second AZD1222 dose. The receptors were gathered from an adult who received the AZD1222 COVID-19 vaccine.

The chain recombines TRBV2 with TRBJ1-4, with 8 bases aligning to TRBD1. The CDR3 consists of 14 residues. Per germline, CDR1 SNHLY and CDR2 FYNNEI. Trimming cost V 6 bases and J 8 bases; bases outside gene matches: 8. DNA for the CDR3: TGTGCCAGCAGATCCGGGACAGGAGTCGAAAAACTGTTTTTT. Translation gives CASRSGTGVEKLFF.

A word on this clone: This CDR3 is also generated by other DNA sequences in the sample. The genes are TRBV5-6 and TRBJ1-2, with a possible D match to TRBD1 (6 bases). With 5 bases removed from V and 2 bases from J, the gap between germline ends came to 10 bases. The CDR3 contains 13 residues. The V gene's germline CDR1 is SGHDT and CDR2 YYEEEE. CDR3 bases: TGTGCCAGCAGTTTAGGGGGGAACTATGGCTACACCTTC. It encodes CASSLGGNYGYTF.

The chain has TRBV19 and TRBJ2-6; tentatively, D is TRBD1 (5 bases). Trimming removed 6 bases from V and 2 bases from J, with 5 bases in between. CDR1 and CDR2 from the germline V gene are LNHDA and SQIVND (reference sequence). CDR3 length equals 13 residues. This CDR3 reads CASRQAGANVLTF. DNA for the CDR3: TGTGCCAGTAGACAGGCTGGGGCCAACGTCCTGACTTTC.

The rearrangement joins TRBV5-1 to TRBJ1-1; 8 bases align to TRBD1. The CDR3 sequence is 14 residues long. V trimming: 4 bases; J trimming: 4 bases; junction bases outside the gene matches: 6. The germline CDR1 and CDR2 sequences are SGHRS and YFSETQ. The DNA for the CDR3 is TGCGCCAGCAGCCCGCAGGGGGCCAGCACTGAAGCTTTCTTT. Translating gives CASSPQGASTEAFF. The variable domain in full, completed from reference TRBV5-1 and TRBJ1-1, reads KAGVTQTPRYLIKTRGQQVTLSCSPISGHRSVSWYQQTPGQGLQFLFEYFSETQRNKGNFPGRFSGRQFSNSRSEMNVSTLELGDSALYLCASSPQGASTEAFFGQGTRLTVV.

V is TRBV3-1 (or the pseudogene TRBV3-2) and J is TRBJ2-5; no firm D call. The V and J ends lost 5 bases and 5 bases respectively, with 15 bases between them. This CDR3 contains 14 residues. Germline V lookup: CDR1 LGHDT, CDR2 YNNKEL (reference sequence). The CDR3: CASSSLGGRETQYF. The CDR3 DNA is TGTGCCAGCAGCTCCTTAGGCGGCCGGGAGACCCAGTACTTC.

The gene calls are TRBV7-9 and TRBJ1-6, with D maybe TRBD1 (6 bases). There are 17 residues in the CDR3. The V gene's germline CDR1 is SEHNR and CDR2 FQNEAQ (reference sequence). Deletions cut 1 base from V and 0 bases from J, with 10 bases between. DNA of the CDR3: TGTGCCAGCAGCTTAGGGGGGCTGAGCTCCTATAATTCACCCCTCCACTTT. Translated, it gives CASSLGGLSSYNSPLHF.

This rearrangement joins TRBV15 to TRBJ2-1; D is perhaps TRBD1 or TRBD2 (5 bases each). The CDR3 totals 15 residues. The germline V and J ends were trimmed by 4 bases and 5 bases, with 15 bases remaining between them. CDR1 and CDR2 (germline): LNHNV, YYDKDF (reference sequence). As DNA, the CDR3 is TGTGCCACCAGCATGGGGGAAGGAAACCACAATGAGCAGTTCTTC. Translation gives CATSMGEGNHNEQFF.

The chain couples TRBV5-4 to TRBJ2-2; D may be TRBD1 or TRBD2 (5 bases each). Germline CDR1 SGHNT, CDR2 YYREEE (reference sequence). V was pared by 4 bases and J by 4 bases, with 14 bases between. This CDR3 has 15 residues. CDR3 sequence: CASSGGGGPTGELFF. The CDR3 coding sequence is TGTGCCAGCAGCGGGGGTGGGGGACCCACCGGGGAGCTGTTTTTT.

This clone was seen a handful of times. The CDR3 sequence is CASSFGTQNTEAFF. The CDR3 DNA sequence: TGTGCCAGCAGCTTCGGGACACAAAACACTGAAGCTTTCTTT. The genes are TRBV7-2 and TRBJ1-1; D might be TRBD1 (6 bases). There are 14 residues in the CDR3. Germline V gene sequence: CDR1 SGHTA, CDR2 FQGNSA. V dropped 3 bases and J dropped 2 bases, with 10 bases sitting between them.

The chain recombines TRBV24-1 with TRBJ2-2, with 10 bases fitting TRBD1. The CDR3 is 18 residues long. CDR1 is KGHDR, CDR2 SFDVKD, per germline. V was pared by 5 bases and J by 0 bases, with 8 bases of the junction left unmatched. The CDR3, as DNA: TGTGCCACCAGTGTCACGGGACAGGGGACGGCGAACACCGGGGAGCTGTTTTTT. Protein product: CATSVTGQGTANTGELFF.

The chain carries TRBV6-2 or TRBV6-3 and TRBJ1-5; TRBD1 matches at 7 bases. The junction had 5 bases not matched to a gene; V was cut back by 5 bases and J by 4 bases. Germline V gene lookup returns CDR1 MNHEY and CDR2 SVGEGT. The CDR3 loop spans 14 amino acids. This CDR3 is CASSQDRVNQPQHF. DNA for the CDR3: TGTGCCAGCAGTCAAGACAGGGTTAATCAGCCCCAGCATTTT.

In this sample, this clone turned up a few times. The rearrangement links TRBV6-5 to TRBJ2-3, with no clear D. The CDR3 extends over 14 amino acids. V shed 2 bases and J shed 1 base, with 7 bases lying between them. The germline V gene encodes CDR1 MNHEY and CDR2 SVGAGI. The CDR3 loop reads CASSYSRGTDTQYF. CDR3 nucleotide sequence: TGTGCCAGCAGTTACAGCCGGGGCACAGATACGCAGTATTTT.

The chain couples TRBV29-1 to TRBJ2-1; D possibly corresponds to TRBD2 (6 bases). The CDR3 spans 13 residues. The V and J ends lost 7 bases and 3 bases respectively, with 13 bases between them. Germline-derived CDR1 and CDR2 are SQVTM and ANQGSEA. CDR3 protein: CSAPRDLYNEQFF. CDR3 DNA: TGCAGCGCCCCGCGGGACCTCTACAATGAGCAGTTCTTC.

The J gene is TRBJ2-3, the V gene TRBV2; no definite D call. V was cut by 4 bases and J by 0 bases, with 11 bases left in between. The CDR3 sequence is 15 residues long. CDR1 is SNHLY, CDR2 FYNNEI, per germline. DNA for the CDR3: TGTGCCAGCAGTGCTGGTTCACACAGCACAGATACGCAGTATTTT. Protein product: CASSAGSHSTDTQYF.

The chain links TRBV19 to TRBJ1-2; 8 nucleotides align to TRBD1. The V segment lost 6 bases and the J segment 4 bases; nucleotides outside the gene matches: 7. Germline V lookup: CDR1 LNHDA, CDR2 SQIVND (reference sequence). The CDR3 has 14 residues. The CDR3 here is CASSRTGKGYGYTF. As DNA, the CDR3 is TGTGCCAGTAGCAGGACAGGGAAGGGCTATGGCTACACCTTC. Together with reference TRBV19 and TRBJ1-2, the CDR3 gives the full variable domain: DGGITQSPKYLFRKEGQNVTLSCEQNLNHDAMYWYRQDPGQGLRLIYYSQIVNDFQKGDIAEGYSVSREKKESFPLTVTSAQKNPTAFYLCASSRTGKGYGYTFGSGTRLTVV.

J is TRBJ1-2 and V is TRBV28, with TRBD1 as a possible D gene (5 bases). The V gene's germline CDR1 is MDHEN and CDR2 SYDVKM. This CDR3 is 14 amino acids long. V lost 5 bases and J 7 bases, leaving 17 bases between the germline ends. The CDR3 reads CASSLLLNGAGYTF. Here the CDR3 DNA reads TGTGCCAGCAGTCTACTTCTAAACGGGGCTGGCTACACCTTC.

This sequence joins TRBV27 and TRBJ1-1; no firm D call. The germline CDR1 and CDR2 sequences are MNHEY and SMNVEV (reference sequence). V lost 6 bases, J lost 1 base, and 9 bases lay in between. This CDR3 is 13 amino acids long. The DNA for the CDR3 is TGTGCCAGCAGGACTGGCGGGAACACTGAAGCTTTCTTT. Residues: CASRTGGNTEAFF.

The rearrangement uses TRBV19 and TRBJ1-1; D is undetermined. The CDR3 is 13 amino acids. Per germline, CDR1 LNHDA and CDR2 SQIVND (reference sequence). V was trimmed by 7 bases and J by 5 bases, leaving 14 bases between them. The CDR3 loop is CASTRTLETEAFF. The DNA for the CDR3 is TGTGCCAGTACCCGAACCCTCGAGACTGAAGCTTTCTTT.

This clone showed up just once. J is TRBJ1-4 and V is TRBV9; 8 bases agree with TRBD1. Germline V lookup: CDR1 SGDLS, CDR2 YYNGEE. V lost 5 bases and J lost 4; bases outside the gene matches: 10. The CDR3 is 16 amino acids. The CDR3 loop reads CASSYNQGAGNEKLFF. The CDR3, as DNA: TGTGCCAGCAGTTATAACCAGGGGGCGGGTAATGAAAAACTGTTTTTT.

In its sample, this clone was seen once. This rearrangement joins TRBV28 to TRBJ2-2, with D uncertain. Germline V gives CDR1 MDHEN, CDR2 SYDVKM. The CDR3 loop spans 13 amino acids. V shed 11 bases and J shed 6 bases, with 16 bases lying between them. CDR3 protein: CASQSARPGELFF. The CDR3 bases are TGTGCCTCCCAATCGGCCAGACCCGGGGAGCTGTTTTTT.

This rearrangement joins TRBV2 to TRBJ2-7, with a weak D call TRBD1 (5 bases). V shed 4 bases and J shed 2 bases, with 6 bases lying between them. Germline V gene lookup returns CDR1 SNHLY and CDR2 FYNNEI. The CDR3 spans 12 residues. CDR3 DNA: TGTGCCAGCAGTGGGACACCCTACGAGCAGTACTTC. Encoded protein: CASSGTPYEQYF.